A selection of T cell receptor beta chains follows, all from one sample in a study of T cells after posttransplantation cyclophosphamide. Assay: immunoSEQ multiplex PCR; the TCRdb copy retains only in-frame clones and omits some. This table holds approximately 45,000 clones, around 94% found once. Specimen: PBMCs. The source of these receptors is a woman aged 50 to 65 in good health and a related stem cell transplant donor. The CDR3 runs from the conserved cysteine through the conserved F or W. A D gene is named only where the DNA matches it firmly. Expanded clones are given a class, and other clones once, few, many or no size at all.

J gene | V gene | D gene | clone size | CDR3 protein | CDR3 DNA
TRBJ2-1 | TRBV5-6 | TRBD2 | . | CASSFGASGAYNEQFF | TGTGCCAGCAGCTTTGGGGCTAGCGGGGCCTACAATGAGCAGTTCTTC
TRBJ2-3 | TRBV5-1 | . | . | CASSLLLEDTQYF | TGCGCCAGCAGCTTACTACTTGAAGATACGCAGTATTTT
TRBJ1-1 | TRBV5-5 | TRBD1 | . | CASSLADRVGTEAFF | TGTGCCAGCAGCTTGGCTGACAGGGTTGGCACTGAAGCTTTCTTT
TRBJ1-2 | TRBV6-5 | TRBD1 | few | CASRPADRVNYGYTF | TGTGCCAGCAGGCCAGCGGACAGGGTAAACTATGGCTACACCTTC
TRBJ1-1 | TRBV28 | . | few | CASRYRNTEAFF | TGTGCCAGCAGGTACAGGAACACTGAAGCTTTCTTT
TRBJ2-7 | TRBV10-3 | . | . | CAISESGGPTYEQYF | TGTGCCATCAGTGAGTCTGGCGGGCCTACCTACGAGCAGTACTTC
TRBJ2-7 | TRBV29-1 | TRBD2 | . | CSVASGSENEQYF | TGCAGCGTTGCTAGCGGGAGCGAGAACGAGCAGTACTTC
TRBJ2-1 | TRBV27 | TRBD2 | . | CASSRTSGTNEQFF | TGTGCCAGCAGTAGGACTAGCGGGACGAATGAGCAGTTCTTC
TRBJ2-3 | TRBV5-1 | . | . | CASSHPGSDTQYF | TGCGCCAGCAGCCACCCAGGGTCAGATACGCAGTATTTT
TRBJ2-7 | TRBV28 | TRBD1 | . | CASSPLWDSVSYEQYF | TGTGCCAGCAGTCCACTCTGGGACAGCGTCTCCTACGAGCAGTACTTC
TRBJ2-1 | TRBV6-1 | . | . | CASSQAIYNEQFF | TGTGCCAGCAGCCAGGCCATTTACAATGAGCAGTTCTTC
TRBJ1-1 | TRBV11-3 | . | . | CASSSDSGEAFF | TGTGCCAGCAGCTCCGACAGTGGAGAAGCTTTCTTT
TRBJ1-4 | TRBV6-1 | TRBD1 | . | CASSESGTGFLGKLFF | TGTGCCAGCAGTGAATCCGGGACAGGGTTTTTAGGGAAACTGTTTTTT
TRBJ2-2 | TRBV18 | TRBD1 | . | CASSPRQGDTGELFF | TGTGCCAGCTCACCACGACAGGGGGACACCGGGGAGCTGTTTTTT
TRBJ2-7 | TRBV27 | . | . | CASSARGTYEQYF | TGTGCCAGCAGTGCCCGGGGGACCTACGAGCAGTACTTC
TRBJ1-6 | TRBV5-1 | . | . | CASSSRLGGSYNSPLHF | TGCGCCAGCAGCTCGCGTTTGGGGGGCTCCTATAATTCACCCCTCCACTTT
TRBJ2-3 | TRBV23-1 | TRBD2 | . | CASWDKGLAGEYTDTQYF | TGCGCCAGCTGGGACAAAGGACTAGCGGGGGAATACACAGATACGCAGTATTTT
TRBJ1-1 | TRBV19 | . | . | CASSIDRRMNTEAFF | TGTGCCAGTAGTATTGACAGGAGGATGAACACTGAAGCTTTCTTT
TRBJ2-1 | TRBV10-3 | TRBD1 | . | CAITGQANDEQFF | TGTGCCATCACCGGACAGGCGAACGATGAGCAGTTCTTC
TRBJ1-1 | TRBV19 | . | . | CASARSQNTEAFF | TGTGCCAGTGCACGGAGCCAGAACACTGAAGCTTTCTTT
TRBJ1-4 | TRBV6-4 | . | . | CASSEDSLNEKLFF | TGTGCCAGCAGCGAGGACAGTCTTAATGAAAAACTGTTTTTT
TRBJ2-3 | TRBV5-4 | . | once | CASTYRGADTQYF | TGTGCCAGCACCTATAGGGGTGCAGATACGCAGTATTTT
TRBJ2-7 | TRBV5-1 | . | . | CASSLGGGEYEQYF | TGCGCCAGCAGCTTGGGGGGAGGCGAGTACGAGCAGTACTTC
TRBJ2-7 | TRBV5-6 | . | . | CASSLGADVDEQYF | TGTGCCAGCAGCTTGGGGGCTGACGTCGACGAGCAGTACTTC
TRBJ1-1 | TRBV5-4 | . | medium-sized | CASSLPPQTNTEAFF | TGTGCCAGCAGCTTGCCCCCACAAACGAACACTGAAGCTTTCTTT
TRBJ2-3 | TRBV5-1 | . | few | CASSFRQGTDTQYF | TGCGCCAGCAGCTTTCGCCAGGGCACAGATACGCAGTATTTT
TRBJ2-5 | TRBV7-7 | . | . | CASSLSAGAETQYF | TGTGCCAGCAGCCTATCGGCGGGTGCGGAGACCCAGTACTTC
TRBJ2-1 | TRBV14 | TRBD2 | . | CASSQDPRAGAGGSSYNEQFF | TGTGCCAGCAGCCAAGACCCCCGTGCAGGAGCGGGGGGCAGCTCCTACAATGAGCAGTTCTTC
TRBJ2-2 | TRBV5-1 | TRBD1 | . | CASSWLQGVTGELFF | TGCGCCAGCAGCTGGTTACAGGGGGTCACCGGGGAGCTGTTTTTT
TRBJ2-5 | TRBV20-1 | . | . | CSASSSETQYF | TGCAGTGCTAGTAGCTCGGAGACCCAGTACTTC
TRBJ2-2 | TRBV27 | . | . | CASSPKRGSPLTGELFF | TGTGCCAGCAGTCCGAAACGAGGGAGCCCGCTCACCGGGGAGCTGTTTTTT
TRBJ2-5 | TRBV20-1 | . | . | CSFYEETQYF | TGCAGTTTCTACGAAGAGACCCAGTACTTC
TRBJ2-7 | TRBV7-2 | TRBD1 | . | CASSPGTGDLGEQYF | TGTGCCAGCAGCCCTGGGACAGGGGATTTAGGCGAGCAGTACTTC
TRBJ1-1 | TRBV6-1 | . | . | CASSEGGGLSTEAFF | TGTGCCAGCAGTGAAGGTGGGGGGTTGAGCACTGAAGCTTTCTTT